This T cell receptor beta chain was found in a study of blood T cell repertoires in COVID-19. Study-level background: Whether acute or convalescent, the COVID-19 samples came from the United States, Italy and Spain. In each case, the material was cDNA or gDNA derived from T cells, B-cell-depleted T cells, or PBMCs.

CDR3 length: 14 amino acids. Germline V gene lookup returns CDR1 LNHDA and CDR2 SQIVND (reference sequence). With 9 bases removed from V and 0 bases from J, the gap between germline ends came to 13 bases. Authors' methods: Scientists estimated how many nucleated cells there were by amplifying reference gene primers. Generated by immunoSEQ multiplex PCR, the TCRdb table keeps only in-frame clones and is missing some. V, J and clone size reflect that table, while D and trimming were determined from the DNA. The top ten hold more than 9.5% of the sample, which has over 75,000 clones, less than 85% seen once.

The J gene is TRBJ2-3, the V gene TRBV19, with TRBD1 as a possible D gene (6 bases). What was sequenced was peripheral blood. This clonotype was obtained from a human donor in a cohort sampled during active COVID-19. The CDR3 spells CASTADRSTDTQYF. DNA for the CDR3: TGTGCCAGCACAGCGGACAGAAGCACAGATACGCAGTATTTT.